The 26 T cell receptor beta chains listed next were all sequenced from one sample in a study of CD8+CD57+ T cells in acquired aplastic anemia. Previously, flow cytometry had revealed CD8+CD57+ cell expansion in the patients chosen for sequencing. TCR beta VDJ combinations and CDR3 sequences were profiled from genomic DNA. TCRdb passed the reads through MiXCR, listing each CDR3 protein once. The sample lists 150,000 to 200,000 distinct CDR3 sequences; about 48% were seen once. Specimen: sorted CD4+, CD8+, or CD8+CD57+ T cells (not recorded which) from PBMCs. These receptors came from a human donor with aplastic anemia.

This clonotype was recorded a few times. The chain combines TRBV10-3 with TRBJ2-7; 7 positions match TRBD2. Trimming removed 10 bases from V and 2 bases from J; junction bases left unmatched: 11. The CDR3 is 14 residues long. Germline assignment: CDR1 ENHRY and CDR2 SYGVKD. Here the CDR3 DNA reads TGTGCCACCGGGCCCCCCGGGACTACCTACGAGCAGTACTTC. It encodes CATGPPGTTYEQYF.

The V call is TRBV6-1, the J call TRBJ2-7, with a possible D match to TRBD1 (6 bases). This CDR3 spans 13 amino acids. Per the germline V gene, CDR1 is MNHNS and CDR2 is SASEGT. V lost 5 bases and J lost 2, with 10 bases in between. The CDR3 sequence: CASSLRQAYEQYF. The CDR3 DNA sequence: TGTGCCAGCAGTCTACGACAGGCCTACGAGCAGTACTTC.

The chain uses TRBV3-1 and TRBJ2-1; 12 positions agree with TRBD2. The length of the CDR3 is 17 residues. Germline loops: CDR1 LGHDT, CDR2 YNNKEL (reference sequence). The V and J ends lost 1 base and 5 bases, in that order; junction bases with no gene match: 6. The CDR3 sequence is CASSQGTSGIYNNEQFF. Written as DNA, the CDR3 is TGTGCCAGCAGCCAAGGGACTAGCGGGATCTATAACAATGAGCAGTTCTTC.

The chain employs TRBV20-1 and TRBJ2-7, with D possibly called TRBD1 or TRBD2 (6 bases each). Per the germline V gene, CDR1 is DFQATT and CDR2 is SNEGSKA (reference sequence). V was shortened by 6 bases and J by 6 bases, with 12 bases between the two germline ends. The CDR3 is made up of 11 amino acids. The CDR3 bases are TGCAGTGCCTCGGAGGGGGGCGAGCAGTACTTC. Its protein is CSASEGGEQYF.

This clonotype was seen a single time. The genes are TRBV2 and TRBJ2-5; 7 nucleotides line up with TRBD2. The CDR3 runs to 16 residues. The germline gives CDR1 SNHLY, CDR2 FYNNEI. V lost 2 bases and J lost 4; bases outside the gene matches: 10. The CDR3 loop is CASSESGVGGVETQYF. In DNA, the CDR3 is TGTGCCAGCAGTGAAAGCGGGGTCGGAGGTGTAGAGACCCAGTACTTC.

This clonotype was counted many times. The rearrangement links TRBV6-2 or TRBV6-3 to TRBJ2-7; D unclear. Between the trimmed V and J ends, which lost 7 bases and 5 bases, there was a span of 15 bases. Germline-derived CDR1 and CDR2 are MNHEY and SVGEGT. The CDR3 spans 13 residues. The CDR3 loop reads CASTRGLLHEQYF. DNA of the CDR3: TGTGCCAGCACCCGAGGCCTGCTCCACGAGCAGTACTTC.

This clonotype was observed a handful of times. The chain recombines TRBV12-3 or TRBV12-4 with TRBJ1-6; no clear D. Trimming left V 5 bases short and J 9 bases short, with 8 bases between. The CDR3 totals 12 residues. CDR3 DNA: TGTGCCAGCAGTGGAACGAGTTCACCCCTCCACTTT. It specifies CASSGTSSPLHF.

In its sample, this clonotype was seen many times. The chain couples TRBV7-9 to TRBJ2-4; a possible D gene is TRBD2 (6 bases). Germline CDR1 reads SEHNR; CDR2 reads FQNEAQ (reference sequence). The V end was cut by 5 bases, the J end by 7 bases, with 12 bases between. This CDR3 is 13 amino acids long. CDR3 residues: CASSRGGGNIQYF. The CDR3 nucleotides read TGTGCCAGCAGCCGAGGTGGGGGGAACATTCAGTACTTC. Filled out from reference TRBV7-9 and TRBJ2-4, the complete variable domain reads DTGVSQNPRHKITKRGQNVTFRCDPISEHNRLYWYRQTLGQGPEFLTYFQNEAQLEKSRLLSDRFSAERPKGSFSTLEIQRTEQGDSAMYLCASSRGGGNIQYFGAGTRLSVL.

This chain connects TRBV7-2 to TRBJ2-7; D perhaps matches TRBD1 (6 bases). CDR1 is SGHTA, CDR2 FQGNSA, per germline. With 7 bases removed from V and 7 bases from J, the gap between germline ends came to 20 bases. The CDR3 length is 14 residues. The CDR3 loop is CASNTGTSFWEQYF. Here the CDR3 DNA reads TGTGCCAGCAACACAGGGACCTCCTTCTGGGAGCAGTACTTC. The whole variable domain, filled in from reference TRBV7-2 and TRBJ2-7, reads GAGVSQSPSNKVTEKGKDVELRCDPISGHTALYWYRQSLGQGLEFLIYFQGNSAPDKSGLPSDRFSAERTGGSVSTLTIQRTQQEDSAVYLCASNTGTSFWEQYFGPGTRLTVT.

The V call is TRBV7-2, the J call TRBJ2-5; tentatively, D is TRBD1 (6 bases). Trimming removed 4 bases at V and 5 bases at J, with 11 bases between. Germline V lookup: CDR1 SGHTA, CDR2 FQGNSA. This CDR3 spans 13 amino acids. The CDR3 protein is CASSSGVEETQYF. DNA of the CDR3: TGTGCCAGCAGCTCAGGGGTGGAGGAGACCCAGTACTTC.

The gene calls are TRBV7-9 and TRBJ1-1; no clear D. V was shortened by 3 bases and J by 12 bases, with 2 bases between the two germline ends. Germline V gene data show CDR1 as SEHNR and CDR2 as FQNEAQ (reference sequence). This CDR3 comprises 8 residues. The CDR3 reads CASSFPFF. DNA of the CDR3: TGTGCCAGCAGCTTTCCTTTCTTT.

This chain uses TRBV19 with TRBJ2-5; possible D gene TRBD2, 6 bases. Germline V gives CDR1 LNHDA, CDR2 SQIVND (reference sequence). The CDR3 has 11 amino acids. V lost 8 bases to trimming and J lost 5 bases, with 9 bases between them. The CDR3 DNA reads TGTGCCAGTCGGGGGAGTGAGACCCAGTACTTC. The encoded protein is CASRGSETQYF.

V is TRBV29-1 and J is TRBJ2-7; 7 nucleotides agree with TRBD1. Looked up from germline, CDR1 is SQVTM and CDR2 is ANQGSEA. The CDR3 is 12 amino acids. The CDR3 DNA reads TGCAGTTCATGGGACAGTTCCTACGAGCAGTACTTC. Its protein product is CSSWDSSYEQYF.

The genes are TRBV24-1 and TRBJ2-7; tentative D call: TRBD1 (5 bases). The CDR3 contains 15 residues. CDR1 is KGHDR and CDR2 is SFDVKD in the germline V gene. V shed 2 bases and J shed 7 bases, with 17 bases lying between them. CDR3 sequence: CATSDSTSGQREQYF. The CDR3, as DNA: TGTGCCACCAGTGATTCTACATCAGGGCAACGGGAGCAGTACTTC.

This rearrangement joins TRBV30 to TRBJ2-1; possibly TRBD1 or TRBD2 for D (5 bases each). The CDR3 consists of 12 residues. V was shortened by 5 bases and J by 12 bases, with 17 bases between the two germline ends. The germline V gene encodes CDR1 GTSNPN and CDR2 SVGIG (reference sequence). The CDR3 DNA follows: TGTGCCTGGGAGTCCCTAGCCAGGGCGCAGTTCTTC. Residues: CAWESLARAQFF.

This clonotype has ten or more counts. This sequence joins TRBV7-2 and TRBJ2-7; no definite D call. There are 13 residues in the CDR3. V was clipped by 5 bases and J by 1 base, with 9 bases between them. The germline V gene has CDR1 SGHTA and CDR2 FQGNSA. The chain's CDR3 is CASSVGMSYEQYF. The DNA of the CDR3 is TGTGCCAGCAGCGTAGGAATGTCCTACGAGCAGTACTTC. The variable domain in full, with the rest retrieved from reference TRBV7-2 and TRBJ2-7, is GAGVSQSPSNKVTEKGKDVELRCDPISGHTALYWYRQSLGQGLEFLIYFQGNSAPDKSGLPSDRFSAERTGGSVSTLTIQRTQQEDSAVYLCASSVGMSYEQYFGPGTRLTVT.

The V and J genes are TRBV6-5 and TRBJ1-1; tentative D call: TRBD1 (6 bases). Germline loops: CDR1 MNHEY, CDR2 SVGAGI. Trimming removed 0 bases at V and 5 bases at J, with 13 bases between. The length of the CDR3 is 15 residues. CDR3 nucleotides: TGTGCCAGCAGTTACTCCGGGGGGGCGTGGACTGAAGCTTTCTTT. This codes for CASSYSGGAWTEAFF.

The chain carries TRBV7-2 and TRBJ2-3; 9 nucleotides line up with TRBD2. This CDR3 spans 15 amino acids. Germline CDR1 and CDR2: SGHTA and FQGNSA. The junction had 3 bases not matched to a gene; V was cut back by 3 bases and J by 2 bases. This CDR3 is CASSFAGGLTDTQYF. For the CDR3, the DNA is TGTGCCAGCAGCTTTGCGGGAGGGCTCACAGATACGCAGTATTTT.

The V and J genes are TRBV30 and TRBJ2-1, with 9 nucleotides matching TRBD2. CDR3 length: 13 residues. Germline V lookup: CDR1 GTSNPN, CDR2 SVGIG (reference sequence). The V gene end was trimmed by 4 bases and the J gene end by 8 bases; junction bases not matched to a gene: 6. In nucleotides, the CDR3 is TGTGCCTGGACTAGCGGGACATCATATGAGCAGTTCTTC. Translation: CAWTSGTSYEQFF.

The chain links TRBV9 to TRBJ1-3, with TRBD1 as a possible D gene (5 bases). Deletions cut 7 bases from V and 4 bases from J, with 15 bases between. Germline V CDR1 and CDR2: SGDLS, YYNGEE. This CDR3 contains 14 residues. Written as DNA, the CDR3 is TGTGCCAGCCGCCCCCGGGGGTTAGGAAACACCATATATTTT. Translated, it gives CASRPRGLGNTIYF.

The chain has TRBV7-2 and TRBJ2-2, with D unresolved. V was cut by 2 bases and J by 5 bases, with 6 bases left in between. The CDR3 runs to 13 residues. The germline V gene has CDR1 SGHTA and CDR2 FQGNSA. The CDR3 reads CASSLLGTGELFF. In DNA form, the CDR3 reads TGTGCCAGCAGCTTATTGGGGACCGGGGAGCTGTTTTTT.

This clonotype was observed at least ten times. This sequence joins TRBV4-1 and TRBJ2-3; D might be TRBD2 (5 bases). CDR3 length equals 13 residues. Germline V gives CDR1 MGHRA, CDR2 YSYEKL. The V gene lost 4 bases and the J gene lost 11 bases, with 16 bases spanning the gap. CDR3 loop: CASSRAVELVQYF. In nucleotides, the CDR3 is TGCGCCAGCAGCCGAGCGGTGGAGTTAGTGCAGTATTTT.

With respect to this clonotype: Since a much larger clone is just one base distant, this may be a read error. J is TRBJ2-7 and V is TRBV11-2; 11 bases fit TRBD2. This CDR3 contains 18 residues. The V and J ends lost 3 bases and 2 bases, in that order; junction bases with no gene match: 12. Germline assignment: CDR1 SGHAT and CDR2 FQNNGV. The CDR3 DNA follows: TGTGCCAGCAGCTTCATTACTAGCGGGAGCGGGGCCCCCTACGAGCAGTACTTC. Protein product: CASSFITSGSGAPYEQYF.

This clonotype was counted many times. The V gene is TRBV9, the J gene TRBJ1-5, with D uncertain. This CDR3 contains 14 residues. The ends were cut back, 0 bases at V and 9 bases at J, with 13 bases in the middle. CDR1 and CDR2 from the germline V gene are SGDLS and YYNGEE. CDR3 in amino acids: CASSVDGREGPQHF. The CDR3 DNA reads as TGTGCCAGCAGCGTAGATGGAAGGGAAGGGCCCCAGCATTTT. The variable domain in full, with the rest retrieved from reference TRBV9 and TRBJ1-5, is DSGVTQTPKHLITATGQRVTLRCSPRSGDLSVYWYQQSLDQGLQFLIQYYNGEERAKGNILERFSAQQFPDLHSELNLSSLELGDSALYFCASSVDGREGPQHFGDGTRLSIL.

This clonotype has just a few counts. The V call is TRBV30, the J call TRBJ1-1; TRBD1 aligns across 8 bases. The CDR3 runs 13 residues. After removal of 3 bases from V and 6 bases from J, the junction contained 6 bases not matched to a gene. The germline V gene has CDR1 GTSNPN and CDR2 SVGIG (reference sequence). CDR3 DNA: TGTGCCTGGAGGAACAGGGGGATGCCTGAAGCTTTCTTT. It yields the protein CAWRNRGMPEAFF.

The chain links TRBV29-1 to TRBJ2-7; 7 positions match TRBD1. This CDR3 is built from 12 residues. The germline V gene encodes CDR1 SQVTM and CDR2 ANQGSEA. After removal of 4 bases from V and 3 bases from J, the junction contained 3 bases not matched to a gene. The CDR3 spells CSVATGNYEQYF. In nucleotides, the CDR3 is TGCAGCGTTGCGACAGGGAACTACGAGCAGTACTTC.